This TCR beta chain emerged from a study of T-cell reconstitution after alpha-beta-depleted transplantation in children. In the case of this clonotype: Its antigen is as yet unknown.

The CDR3 is 14 residues long. V lost 6 bases and J 0 bases, leaving 11 bases between the germline ends. CDR1 and CDR2 from the germline V gene are KGHSH and LQKENI. Unique molecular identifiers featured in how the TCRbeta library was prepared. TCRdb used MiXCR to reprocess the PCR reads, holding one entry per CDR3 protein. The sample yields 670,000 or so distinct CDR3 sequences, over 10% seen once. Study-level points and caveats: Two months or so post-transplant, alpha-beta T cells reportedly derived from several hundred expanded graft clones. Diversity and T-cell counts at one year after transplant derived mostly from new T cells.

The receptor's source is a girl aged 2-10 years with congenital amegakaryocytic thrombocytopenia, due to receive a stem cell transplant. Sequenced material: PBMCs, taken before TCRalphabeta/CD19-depleted stem cell transplant. The V and J genes are TRBV18 and TRBJ2-5, with no clear D. Written as DNA, the CDR3 is TGTGCCAGCTCCGATGCTTCGTACCAAGAGACCCAGTACTTC. Translation: CASSDASYQETQYF.